This T cell receptor beta chain was retrieved from a study of blood T cell repertoires in COVID-19. V lost 6 bases to trimming and J lost 4 bases, with 10 bases between them. The CDR3 is made up of 13 amino acids. The germline V gene encodes CDR1 MNHEY and CDR2 SVGAGI. The protocol was immunoSEQ multiplex PCR, while the TCRdb copy is restricted to in-frame clones and leaves out a portion. This sample yields about 250,000 clones, of which nearly 90% are seen a single time; 2.1% belongs to the top ten. The sample comprised peripheral blood. The receptor's source is a woman in her sixties or seventies with COVID-19, enrolled during active disease. V and J are TRBV6-5 and TRBJ1-5; D ambiguous. CDR3 sequence (DNA): TGTGCCAGCAGGCCGGGATTAAATCAGCCCCAGCATTTT. Translated, it gives CASRPGLNQPQHF.